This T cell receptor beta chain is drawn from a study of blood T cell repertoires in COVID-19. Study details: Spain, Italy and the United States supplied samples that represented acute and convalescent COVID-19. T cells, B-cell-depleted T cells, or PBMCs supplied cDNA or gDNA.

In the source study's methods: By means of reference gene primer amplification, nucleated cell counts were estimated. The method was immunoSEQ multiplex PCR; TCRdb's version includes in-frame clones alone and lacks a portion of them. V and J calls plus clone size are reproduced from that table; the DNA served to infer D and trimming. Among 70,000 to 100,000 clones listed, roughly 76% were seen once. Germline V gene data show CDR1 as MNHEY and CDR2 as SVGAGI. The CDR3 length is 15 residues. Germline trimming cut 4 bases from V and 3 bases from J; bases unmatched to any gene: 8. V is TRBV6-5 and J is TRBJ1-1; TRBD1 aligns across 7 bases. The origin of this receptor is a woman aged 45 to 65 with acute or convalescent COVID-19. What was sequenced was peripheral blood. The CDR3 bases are TGTGCCAGCAGTTCTACCTGGGACAGAGACACTGAAGCTTTCTTT. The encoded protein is CASSSTWDRDTEAFF.